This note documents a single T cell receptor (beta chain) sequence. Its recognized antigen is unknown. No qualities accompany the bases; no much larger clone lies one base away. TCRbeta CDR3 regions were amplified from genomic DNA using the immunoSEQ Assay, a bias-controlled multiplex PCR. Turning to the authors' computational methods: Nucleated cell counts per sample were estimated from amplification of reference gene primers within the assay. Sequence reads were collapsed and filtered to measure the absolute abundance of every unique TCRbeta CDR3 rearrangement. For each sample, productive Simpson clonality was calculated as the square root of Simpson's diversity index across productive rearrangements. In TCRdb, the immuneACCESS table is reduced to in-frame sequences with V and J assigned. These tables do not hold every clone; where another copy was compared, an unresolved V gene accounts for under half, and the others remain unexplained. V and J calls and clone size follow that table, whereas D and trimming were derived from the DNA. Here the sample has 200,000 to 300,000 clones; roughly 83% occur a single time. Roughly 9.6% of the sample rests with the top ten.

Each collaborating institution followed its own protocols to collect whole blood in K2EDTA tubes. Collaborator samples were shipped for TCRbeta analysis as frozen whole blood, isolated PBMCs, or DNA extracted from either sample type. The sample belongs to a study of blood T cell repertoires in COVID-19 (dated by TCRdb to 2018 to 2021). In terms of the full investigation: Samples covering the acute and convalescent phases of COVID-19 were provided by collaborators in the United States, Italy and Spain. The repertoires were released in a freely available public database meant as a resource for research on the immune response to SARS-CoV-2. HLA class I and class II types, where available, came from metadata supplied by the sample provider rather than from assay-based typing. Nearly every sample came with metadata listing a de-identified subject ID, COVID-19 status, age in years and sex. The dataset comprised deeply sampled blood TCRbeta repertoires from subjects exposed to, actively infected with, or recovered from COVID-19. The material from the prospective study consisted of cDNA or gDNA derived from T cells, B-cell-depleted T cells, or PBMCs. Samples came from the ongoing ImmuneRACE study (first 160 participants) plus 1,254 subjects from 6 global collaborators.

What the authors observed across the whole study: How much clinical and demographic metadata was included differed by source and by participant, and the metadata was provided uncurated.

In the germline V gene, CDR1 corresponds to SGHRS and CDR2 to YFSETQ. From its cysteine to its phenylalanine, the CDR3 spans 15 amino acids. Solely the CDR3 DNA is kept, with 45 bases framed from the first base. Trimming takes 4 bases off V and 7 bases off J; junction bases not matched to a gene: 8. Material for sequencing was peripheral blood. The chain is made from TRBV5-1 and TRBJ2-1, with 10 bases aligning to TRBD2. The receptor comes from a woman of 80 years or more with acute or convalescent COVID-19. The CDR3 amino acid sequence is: CASSQAGTSENEQFF. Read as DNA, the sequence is TGCGCCAGCAGCCAGGCCGGGACTAGCGAAAATGAGCAGTTCTTC.